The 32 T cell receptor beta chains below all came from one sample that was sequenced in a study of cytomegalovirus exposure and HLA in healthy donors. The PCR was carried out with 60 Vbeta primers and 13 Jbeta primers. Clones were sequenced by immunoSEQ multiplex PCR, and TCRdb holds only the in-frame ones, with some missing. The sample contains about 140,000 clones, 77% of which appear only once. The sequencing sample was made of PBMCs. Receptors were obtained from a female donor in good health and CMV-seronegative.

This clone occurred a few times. The CDR3 DNA sequence: TGTGCCAGCAGTTTTACCGACAGGGAGAAGGTTGAAGCTTTCTTT. It specifies CASSFTDREKVEAFF. This chain connects TRBV5-6 to TRBJ1-1, with TRBD1 matching 7 bases. With V trimmed by 5 bases and J by 7 bases, 14 bases remained unmatched. The CDR3 extends over 15 amino acids. Germline CDR1 SGHDT, CDR2 YYEEEE.

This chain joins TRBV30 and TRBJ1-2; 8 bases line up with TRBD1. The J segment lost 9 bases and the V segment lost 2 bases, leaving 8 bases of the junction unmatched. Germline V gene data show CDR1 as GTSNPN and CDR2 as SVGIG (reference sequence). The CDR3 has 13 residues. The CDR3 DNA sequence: TGTGCCTGGAGTACGCAGGGGGCTATTAGCTACACCTTC. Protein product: CAWSTQGAISYTF.

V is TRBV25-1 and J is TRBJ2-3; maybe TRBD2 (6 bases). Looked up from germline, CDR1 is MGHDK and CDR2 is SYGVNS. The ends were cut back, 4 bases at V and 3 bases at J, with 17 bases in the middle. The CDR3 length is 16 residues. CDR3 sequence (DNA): TGTGCCAGCAGTGGAGACCGGGGGAAGTGGACAGATACGCAGTATTTT. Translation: CASSGDRGKWTDTQYF.

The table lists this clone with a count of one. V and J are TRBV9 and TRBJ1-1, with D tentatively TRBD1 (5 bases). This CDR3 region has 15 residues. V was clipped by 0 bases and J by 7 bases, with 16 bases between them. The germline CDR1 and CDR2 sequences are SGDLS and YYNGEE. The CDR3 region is CASSVEGRAAGEAFF. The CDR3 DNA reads TGTGCCAGCAGCGTAGAGGGGAGGGCGGCAGGTGAAGCTTTCTTT.

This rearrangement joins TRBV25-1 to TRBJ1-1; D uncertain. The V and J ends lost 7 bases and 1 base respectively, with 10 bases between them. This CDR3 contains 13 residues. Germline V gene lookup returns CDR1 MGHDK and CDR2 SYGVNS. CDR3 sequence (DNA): TGTGCCAGCACTAGTAAGAGGAACACTGAAGCTTTCTTT. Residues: CASTSKRNTEAFF.

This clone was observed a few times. The CDR3 region is CASSPPTETYGYTF. The CDR3 DNA sequence: TGTGCCAGCTCACCACCGACAGAGACCTATGGCTACACCTTC. J is TRBJ1-2 and V is TRBV18; D possibly corresponds to TRBD1 (5 bases). This CDR3 region has 14 residues. The germline CDR1 and CDR2 sequences are KGHSH and LQKENI. The V end lost 0 bases, the J end lost 4 bases, and 9 bases lay between the germline ends.

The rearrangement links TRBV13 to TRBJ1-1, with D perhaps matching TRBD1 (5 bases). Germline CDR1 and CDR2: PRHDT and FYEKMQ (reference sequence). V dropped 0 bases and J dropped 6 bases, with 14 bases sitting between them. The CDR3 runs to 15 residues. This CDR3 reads CASSLGRGQGAEAFF. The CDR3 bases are TGTGCCAGCAGCTTAGGACGCGGCCAGGGTGCTGAAGCTTTCTTT.

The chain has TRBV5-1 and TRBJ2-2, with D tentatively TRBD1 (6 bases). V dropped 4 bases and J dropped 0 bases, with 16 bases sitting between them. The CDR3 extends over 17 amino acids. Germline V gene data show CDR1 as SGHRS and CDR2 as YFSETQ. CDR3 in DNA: TGCGCCAGCAGCACCAGAACAGGGAGAACGAACACCGGGGAGCTGTTTTTT. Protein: CASSTRTGRTNTGELFF.

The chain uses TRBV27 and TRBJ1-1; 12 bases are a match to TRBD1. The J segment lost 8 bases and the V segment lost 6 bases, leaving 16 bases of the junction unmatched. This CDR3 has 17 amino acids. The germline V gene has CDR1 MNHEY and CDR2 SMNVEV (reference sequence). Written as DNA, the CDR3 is TGTGCCAGCAGGGCCCCGCCGGGACAGGGGGCGAGCCCAGAAGCTTTCTTT. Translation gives CASRAPPGQGASPEAFF.

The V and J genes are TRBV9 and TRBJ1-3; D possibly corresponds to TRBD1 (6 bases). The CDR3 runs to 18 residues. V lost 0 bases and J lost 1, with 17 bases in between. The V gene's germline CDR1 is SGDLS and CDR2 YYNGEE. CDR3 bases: TGTGCCAGCAGCGTAGCTTCCCGGGCCAGGGGATCTGGAAACACCATATATTTT. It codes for CASSVASRARGSGNTIYF.

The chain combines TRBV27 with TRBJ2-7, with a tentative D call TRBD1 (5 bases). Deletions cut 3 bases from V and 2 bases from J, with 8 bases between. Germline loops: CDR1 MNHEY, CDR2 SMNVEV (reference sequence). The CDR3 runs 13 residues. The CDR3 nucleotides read TGTGCCAGCAGTTTGGCAGGGACCTACGAGCAGTACTTC. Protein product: CASSLAGTYEQYF.

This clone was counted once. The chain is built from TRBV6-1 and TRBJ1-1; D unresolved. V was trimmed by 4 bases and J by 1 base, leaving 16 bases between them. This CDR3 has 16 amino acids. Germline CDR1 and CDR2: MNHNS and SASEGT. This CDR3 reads CASSGRQLPKNTEAFF. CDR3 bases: TGTGCCAGCAGTGGTAGACAACTGCCCAAGAACACTGAAGCTTTCTTT.

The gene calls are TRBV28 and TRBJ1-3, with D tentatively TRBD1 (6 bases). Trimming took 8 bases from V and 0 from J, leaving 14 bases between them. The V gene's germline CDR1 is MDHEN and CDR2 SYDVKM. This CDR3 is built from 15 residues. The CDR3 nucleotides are TGTGCCAGCGGGGACACCCTGAGCTCTGGAAACACCATATATTTT. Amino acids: CASGDTLSSGNTIYF.

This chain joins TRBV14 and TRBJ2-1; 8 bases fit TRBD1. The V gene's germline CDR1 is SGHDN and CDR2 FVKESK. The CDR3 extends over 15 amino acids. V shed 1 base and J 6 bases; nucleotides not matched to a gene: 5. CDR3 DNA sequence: TGTGCCAGCAGCCAAGGACAGGGGAGGACCAATGAGCAGTTCTTC. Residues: CASSQGQGRTNEQFF.

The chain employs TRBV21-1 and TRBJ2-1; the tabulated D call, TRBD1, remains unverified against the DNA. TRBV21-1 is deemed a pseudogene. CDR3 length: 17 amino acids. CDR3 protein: CASSKAPGQGGFHEQFF. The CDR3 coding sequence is TGTGCCAGCAGCAAAGCGCCGGGACAGGGAGGATTTCATGAGCAGTTCTTC.

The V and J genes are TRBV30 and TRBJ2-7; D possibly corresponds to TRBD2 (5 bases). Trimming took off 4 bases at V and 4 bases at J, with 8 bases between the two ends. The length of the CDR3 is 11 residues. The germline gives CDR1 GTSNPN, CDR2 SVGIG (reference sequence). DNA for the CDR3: TGTGCCTGGAAGTGGAGGTACGAGCAGTACTTC. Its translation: CAWKWRYEQYF.

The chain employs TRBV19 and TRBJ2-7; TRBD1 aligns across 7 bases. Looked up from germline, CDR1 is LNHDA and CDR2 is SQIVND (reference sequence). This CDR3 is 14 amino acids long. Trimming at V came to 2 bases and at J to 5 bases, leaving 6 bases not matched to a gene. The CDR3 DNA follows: TGTGCCAGTAGTATAAGTCAGGGGGTCCACGAGCAGTACTTC. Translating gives CASSISQGVHEQYF.

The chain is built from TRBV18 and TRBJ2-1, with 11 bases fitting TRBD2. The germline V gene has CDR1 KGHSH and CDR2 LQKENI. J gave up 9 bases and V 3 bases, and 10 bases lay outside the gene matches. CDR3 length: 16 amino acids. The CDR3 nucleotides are TGTGCCAGCTCACCGATAGCGGGAGGGCCCGGCAGTGAGCAGTTCTTC. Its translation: CASSPIAGGPGSEQFF.

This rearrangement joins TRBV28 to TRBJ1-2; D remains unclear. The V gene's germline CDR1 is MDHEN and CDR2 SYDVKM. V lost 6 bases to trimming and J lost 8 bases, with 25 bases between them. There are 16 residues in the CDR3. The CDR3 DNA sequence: TGTGCCAGCAGAACCCCGAAGTCGGCATACAGCATCGGCTACACCTTC. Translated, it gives CASRTPKSAYSIGYTF.

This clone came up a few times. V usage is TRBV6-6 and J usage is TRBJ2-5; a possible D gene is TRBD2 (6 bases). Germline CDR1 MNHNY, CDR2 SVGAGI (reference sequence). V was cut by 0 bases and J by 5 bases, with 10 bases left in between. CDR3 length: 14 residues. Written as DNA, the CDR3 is TGTGCCAGCAGTTACTCGGAGGGTGCGGAGACCCAGTACTTC. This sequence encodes CASSYSEGAETQYF.

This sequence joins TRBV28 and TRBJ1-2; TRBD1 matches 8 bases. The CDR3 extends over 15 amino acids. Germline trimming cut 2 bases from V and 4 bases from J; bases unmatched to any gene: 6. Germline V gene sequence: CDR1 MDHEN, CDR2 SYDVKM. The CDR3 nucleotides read TGTGCCAGCAGTTTAGGACCACAGGGGGGCTATGGCTACACCTTC. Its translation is CASSLGPQGGYGYTF.

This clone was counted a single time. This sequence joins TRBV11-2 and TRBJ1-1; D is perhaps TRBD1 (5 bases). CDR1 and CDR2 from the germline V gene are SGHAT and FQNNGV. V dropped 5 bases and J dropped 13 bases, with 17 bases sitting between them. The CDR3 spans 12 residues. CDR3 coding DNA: TGTGCCAGCAGCCAAGCAATATCCAGGGTTTTCTTT. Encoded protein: CASSQAISRVFF.

CDR3 region: CASSPGTGGYEQYF. In DNA, the CDR3 is TGTGCCAGCTCACCCGGGACAGGGGGATACGAGCAGTACTTC. The gene calls are TRBV18 and TRBJ2-7; the match to TRBD1 covers 11 bases. The CDR3 has 14 amino acids. CDR1 and CDR2 from the germline V gene are KGHSH and LQKENI. The J segment lost 4 bases and the V segment lost 3 bases, leaving 2 bases of the junction unmatched.

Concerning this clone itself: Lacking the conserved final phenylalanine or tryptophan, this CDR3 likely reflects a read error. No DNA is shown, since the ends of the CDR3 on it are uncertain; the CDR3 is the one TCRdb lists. The CDR3 sequence is CASMRGQGA. The chain couples TRBV2 to TRBJ1-2; TRBD1, the table's D call, lacks a check against the DNA. From germline, CDR1 is SNHLY and CDR2 FYNNEI. A total of 9 residues make up the CDR3, ends included.

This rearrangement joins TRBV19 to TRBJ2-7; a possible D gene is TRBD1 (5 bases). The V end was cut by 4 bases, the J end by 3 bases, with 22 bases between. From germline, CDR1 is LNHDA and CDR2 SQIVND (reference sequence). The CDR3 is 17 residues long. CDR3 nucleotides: TGTGCCAGTAGTACTAACCTAGTGGGCAGGGCCAACTACGAGCAGTACTTC. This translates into CASSTNLVGRANYEQYF.

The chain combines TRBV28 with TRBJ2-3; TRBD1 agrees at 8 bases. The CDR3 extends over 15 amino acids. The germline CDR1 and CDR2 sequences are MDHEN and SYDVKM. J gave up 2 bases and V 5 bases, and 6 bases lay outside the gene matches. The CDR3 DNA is TGTGCCAGCAGTCCCCGGGACAGGAACACAGATACGCAGTATTTT. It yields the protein CASSPRDRNTDTQYF. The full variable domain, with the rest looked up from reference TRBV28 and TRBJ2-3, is DVKVTQSSRYLVKRTGEKVFLECVQDMDHENMFWYRQDPGLGLRLIYFSYDVKMKEKGDIPEGYSVSREKKERFSLILESASTNQTSMYLCASSPRDRNTDTQYFGPGTRLTVL.

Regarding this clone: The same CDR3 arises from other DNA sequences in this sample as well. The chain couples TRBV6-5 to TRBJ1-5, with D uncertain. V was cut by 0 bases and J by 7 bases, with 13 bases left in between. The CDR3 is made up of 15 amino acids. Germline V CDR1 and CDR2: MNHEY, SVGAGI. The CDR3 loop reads CASSYSAGGGQPQHF. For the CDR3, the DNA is TGTGCCAGCAGTTACTCCGCGGGAGGAGGACAGCCCCAGCATTTT.

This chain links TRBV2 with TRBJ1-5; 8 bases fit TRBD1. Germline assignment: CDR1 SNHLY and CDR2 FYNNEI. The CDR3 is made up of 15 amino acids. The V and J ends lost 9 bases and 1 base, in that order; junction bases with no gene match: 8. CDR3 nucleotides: TGTGCCAGTGCAGGGGGCCCTGCCAGCAATCAGCCCCAGCATTTT. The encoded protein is CASAGGPASNQPQHF.

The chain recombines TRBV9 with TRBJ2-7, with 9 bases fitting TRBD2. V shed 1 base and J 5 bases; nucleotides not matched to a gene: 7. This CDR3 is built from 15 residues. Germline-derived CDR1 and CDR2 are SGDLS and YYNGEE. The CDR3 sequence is CASSVQGRGGDEQYF. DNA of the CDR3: TGTGCCAGCAGCGTACAGGGGCGGGGGGGCGACGAGCAGTACTTC. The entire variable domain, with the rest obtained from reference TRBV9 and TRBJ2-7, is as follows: DSGVTQTPKHLITATGQRVTLRCSPRSGDLSVYWYQQSLDQGLQFLIQYYNGEERAKGNILERFSAQQFPDLHSELNLSSLELGDSALYFCASSVQGRGGDEQYFGPGTRLTVT.

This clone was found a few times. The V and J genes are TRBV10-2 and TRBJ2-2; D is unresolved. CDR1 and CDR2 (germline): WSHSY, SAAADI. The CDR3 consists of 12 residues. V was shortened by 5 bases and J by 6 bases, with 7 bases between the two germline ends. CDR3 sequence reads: CASSSRPGELFF. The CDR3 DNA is TGCGCCAGCAGTTCGAGGCCCGGGGAGCTGTTTTTT.

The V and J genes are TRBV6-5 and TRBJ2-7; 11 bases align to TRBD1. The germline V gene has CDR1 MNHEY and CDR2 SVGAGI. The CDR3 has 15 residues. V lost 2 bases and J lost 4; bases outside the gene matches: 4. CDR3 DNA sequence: TGTGCCAGCAGTTACCAGGACAGGGGGCGATACGAGCAGTACTTC. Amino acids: CASSYQDRGRYEQYF.

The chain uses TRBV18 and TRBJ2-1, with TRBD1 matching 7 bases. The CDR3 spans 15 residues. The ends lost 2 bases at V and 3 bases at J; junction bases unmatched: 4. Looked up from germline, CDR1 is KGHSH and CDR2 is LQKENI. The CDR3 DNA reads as TGTGCCAGCTCACCAACTGGGGACAGCTACAATGAGCAGTTCTTC. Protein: CASSPTGDSYNEQFF.